These 9 T cell receptor delta chains originate from one sample sequenced in a study of gamma-delta T cells after stem cell transplantation. TCRdb called clones anew from the RT-PCR reads with CATT. The sample gives around 1,700 delta-chain clones, about 4.2% of which show up once; around 13% is in the top ten. The sample comprised gamma-delta T cells. These receptors all stem from a human donor. It is not recorded whose cells these are; they may come from a transplant donor.

This clone qualifies as medium-sized (0.01 to 0.1%). This rearrangement joins TRDV2 to TRDJ1, with 8 bases identical to TRDD3. This CDR3 is built from 17 residues. After removal of 4 bases from V and 0 bases from J, the junction contained 12 bases not matched to a gene. The germline gives CDR1 GEAIGNYY, CDR2 EKD. CDR3 protein: CACDPLLLLGDTDKLIF. The CDR3 nucleotides are TGTGCCTGTGATCCCCTCCTTCTACTGGGGGACACCGATAAACTCATCTTT.

This clone is deemed large. Other DNA sequences in this sample translate to the same CDR3. V gene TRDV2 combines with J gene TRDJ1, with 10 bases lining up with TRDD3. Trimming took 0 bases from V and 2 from J; bases not matched to a gene: 14. Germline V lookup: CDR1 GEAIGNYY, CDR2 EKD. The CDR3 runs to 19 residues. CDR3 in amino acids: CACDTIRTGGWDPTDKLIF. In nucleotides, the CDR3 is TGTGCCTGTGACACCATCCGTACTGGGGGATGGGACCCTACCGATAAACTCATCTTT.

V and J are TRDV2 and TRDJ1; TRDD3 is a possible D gene (6 bases). Trimming took 1 base from V and 3 from J, leaving 17 bases between them. Germline lookup yields CDR1 GEAIGNYY and CDR2 EKD. The length of the CDR3 is 16 residues. The CDR3 bases are TGTGCCTGTGACACGGTGGGGGTCCCCGTGTCCGATAAACTCATCTTT. Translating gives CACDTVGVPVSDKLIF.

In its sample, this clone is medium-sized. The chain combines TRDV2 with TRDJ1, with 9 bases matching TRDD3. CDR3 length: 18 amino acids. Germline trimming cut 3 bases from V and 0 bases from J; bases unmatched to any gene: 13. Germline assignment: CDR1 GEAIGNYY and CDR2 EKD. This CDR3 is CACDPFPQLGDHTDKLIF. CDR3 coding DNA: TGTGCCTGTGACCCCTTCCCTCAACTGGGGGACCACACCGATAAACTCATCTTT.

A word on this clone: It differs at one base from a far larger clone, so likely a read error. The V gene is TRDV2, the J gene TRDJ3; 9 nucleotides match TRDD3. Trimming at V came to 3 bases and at J to 0 bases, leaving 17 bases not matched to a gene. The CDR3 has 22 amino acids. Germline CDR1 is GEAIGNYY and CDR2 is EKD. The DNA of the CDR3 is TGTGCCTGTGACCCGCCCCCAGCAGGGGATACGGGGAGCTCCTGGGACACCCGACAGATGTTTTTC. Protein sequence: CACDPPPAGDTGSSWDTRQMFF.

This clone is deemed medium-sized (0.01 to 0.1%). The rearrangement uses TRDV2 and TRDJ1; tentatively, D is TRDD3 (5 bases). The V gene lost 0 bases and the J gene lost 1 base, with 17 bases spanning the gap. There are 17 residues in the CDR3. CDR1 is GEAIGNYY, CDR2 EKD, per germline. Written as DNA, the CDR3 is TGTGCCTGTGACACCGTCAACCGGGGGGGGCGCACCGATAAACTCATCTTT. Its protein is CACDTVNRGGRTDKLIF.

A note on this clone: A read error is likely here: a far larger clone is one base away. Other DNA sequences in the sample encode the same CDR3. The chain uses TRDV2 and TRDJ1; TRDD3 matches 10 bases. The CDR3 contains 18 residues. Germline CDR1 GEAIGNYY, CDR2 EKD. CDR3 loop: CACDTLETGGSEGNKLIF. CDR3 bases: TGTGCCTGCGACACCTTGGAGACTGGGGGATCAGAAGGTAATAAACTCATCTTT.

The V call is TRDV2, the J call TRDJ1; 8 nucleotides match TRDD3. Germline V gives CDR1 GEAIGNYY, CDR2 EKD. The CDR3 has 17 residues. Trimming at V came to 0 bases and at J to 4 bases, leaving 12 bases not matched to a gene. The CDR3 nucleotides read TGTGCCTGTGACACCGTCACGAGGGATACGCGAAGCGATAAACTCATCTTT. It is translated as CACDTVTRDTRSDKLIF.

J is TRDJ1 and V is TRDV2; 12 bases are a match to TRDD3. TCRdb gives no J gene; it was assigned here by matching the DNA to germline. The CDR3 is 17 residues long. The germline CDR1 and CDR2 sequences are GEAIGNYY and EKD. The ends lost 0 bases at V and 0 bases at J; junction bases unmatched: 4. CDR3 amino acids: CACDTVLGDTYTDKLIF. CDR3 bases: TGTGCCTGTGACACCGTGCTGGGGGATACGTACACCGATAAACTCATCTTT.